This TCR beta chain was obtained from a study of blood T cell repertoires in COVID-19. Participants' own reports of clinical history determined their cohort assignment. The data were produced by immunoSEQ multiplex PCR, yet TCRdb's version contains in-frame clones alone and is incomplete. The data contain about 150,000 clones, around four fifths of them singletons. Germline CDR1 is SQVTM and CDR2 is ANQGSEA. The CDR3 is 15 amino acids. Trimming shortened V by 4 bases and J by 0 bases, and 15 bases separated the two germline ends. The source material was PBMCs or T cells enriched from blood (not recorded which). The TCR sequence derives from a man aged 50-59 years who had recovered from COVID-19. The chain employs TRBV29-1 and TRBJ1-1; D perhaps matches TRBD1 (6 bases). CDR3 residues: CSVAPAGALNTEAFF. CDR3 DNA: TGCAGCGTTGCGCCGGCAGGGGCCCTGAACACTGAAGCTTTCTTT.